These 23 T cell receptor beta chains share one sample of origin, sequenced in a study of shared clonotypes between healthy human individuals. Sequenced by immunoSEQ multiplex PCR; TCRdb stores in-frame clones only, minus some. This sample has more than 2 million clones, with roughly 93% found just once. CD45RO-negative, CCR7-positively selected cells formed the naive CD8 fraction, excluding terminally differentiated effector memory CD45RA+ cells. Sequencing used naive CD8+ T cells from PBMCs. Every receptor here comes from a man aged 18 to 30 in good health. Some clones in this sample may be carry-over from other donors' samples.

This clone was picked up one time. This rearrangement joins TRBV5-3 to TRBJ2-5; D is ambiguous. TRBV5-3 is an ORF; its function is uncertain. Between the trimmed V and J ends, which lost 0 bases and 0 bases, there was a span of 9 bases. The CDR3 has 15 amino acids. Here the CDR3 reads CARSLERCDQETQYF. The CDR3 region has the DNA TGTGCCAGAAGCTTGGAGAGATGTGACCAAGAGACCCAGTACTTC.

As regards this clone: A read error may account for a junction end that differs from germline. The chain is built from TRBV6-5 and TRBJ2-7; perhaps D is TRBD1 or TRBD2 (5 bases each). The CDR3 runs 13 residues. Germline values: CDR1 MNHEY, CDR2 SVGAGI. The CDR3 sequence: CASSYSHGAGLMF. The CDR3 nucleotides are TGTGCCAGCAGTTACTCGCATGGGGCCGGACTTATGTTC.

V gene TRBV9 combines with J gene TRBJ2-2, with 12 bases aligning to TRBD2. Germline CDR1 and CDR2: SGDLS and YYNGEE. Trimming at V came to 0 bases and at J to 4 bases, leaving 4 bases not matched to a gene. There are 17 residues in the CDR3. The CDR3: CASSVGLAGGTTGELFF. The CDR3 DNA follows: TGTGCCAGCAGCGTAGGGCTAGCGGGAGGGACCACCGGGGAGCTGTTTTTT. Supplemented by reference TRBV9 and TRBJ2-2, the full variable domain reads DSGVTQTPKHLITATGQRVTLRCSPRSGDLSVYWYQQSLDQGLQFLIQYYNGEERAKGNILERFSAQQFPDLHSELNLSSLELGDSALYFCASSVGLAGGTTGELFFGEGSRLTVL.

The chain carries TRBV7-9 and TRBJ2-3, with D hard to call. The V end lost 3 bases, the J end lost 1 base, and 8 bases lay between the germline ends. There are 14 residues in the CDR3. The germline gives CDR1 SEHNR, CDR2 FQNEAQ (reference sequence). The CDR3 protein is CASSFELGTDTQYF. The CDR3 DNA is TGTGCCAGCAGCTTTGAGCTGGGCACAGATACGCAGTATTTT.

The chain employs TRBV10-2 and TRBJ2-1; D remains unclear. Germline assignment: CDR1 WSHSY and CDR2 SAAADI. This CDR3 region has 14 residues. Trimming stripped 8 bases from V and 0 bases from J, with 11 bases between. In DNA, the CDR3 is TGCGCCAGCGGCGACGGACGCTCCTACAATGAGCAGTTCTTC. It yields the protein CASGDGRSYNEQFF.

The chain is built from TRBV27 and TRBJ1-2; D is perhaps TRBD1 (6 bases). The germline V gene encodes CDR1 MNHEY and CDR2 SMNVEV (reference sequence). This CDR3 is 14 amino acids long. Trimming stripped 4 bases from V and 8 bases from J, with 17 bases between. The CDR3 nucleotides read TGTGCCAGCAGTTATGTTGGAGGGGGAGAAGGCTACACCTTC. This sequence encodes CASSYVGGGEGYTF.

The chain joins TRBV4-3 to TRBJ1-1, with 9 positions matching TRBD1. J gave up 2 bases and V 4 bases, and 5 bases lay outside the gene matches. Per the germline V gene, CDR1 is LGHNA and CDR2 is YSLEER. This CDR3 spans 15 amino acids. Here the CDR3 DNA reads TGCGCCAGCAGCCTCGGACAGGGGTTAAACACTGAAGCTTTCTTT. Translation: CASSLGQGLNTEAFF.

This chain links TRBV25-1 with TRBJ2-7, with D uncertain. Germline values: CDR1 MGHDK, CDR2 SYGVNS. The CDR3 totals 14 residues. V was trimmed by 5 bases and J by 0 bases, leaving 11 bases between them. The CDR3 is CASSMSFYSYEQYF. Here the CDR3 DNA reads TGTGCCAGCAGTATGTCCTTCTACTCCTACGAGCAGTACTTC.

This clone was counted a single time. The chain uses TRBV4-3 and TRBJ2-7; maybe TRBD2 (6 bases). V was cut by 1 base and J by 2 bases, with 12 bases left in between. CDR1 LGHNA and CDR2 YSLEER come from the germline V gene. This CDR3 comprises 15 residues. CDR3: CASSQGPSETYEQYF. The CDR3 bases are TGCGCCAGCAGCCAAGGACCTAGCGAGACCTACGAGCAGTACTTC.

The chain combines TRBV7-8 with TRBJ2-1; tentatively, D is TRBD2 (5 bases). The length of the CDR3 is 15 residues. Germline assignment: CDR1 SGHVS and CDR2 FQNEAQ. Trimming removed 2 bases from V and 3 bases from J, with 11 bases in between. CDR3 in DNA: TGTGCCAGCAGCTTATGGGGTAGCGACTACAATGAGCAGTTCTTC. This encodes CASSLWGSDYNEQFF.

The chain combines TRBV11-2 with TRBJ1-1; D might be TRBD1 (5 bases). V lost 0 bases and J 6 bases, leaving 17 bases between the germline ends. This CDR3 has 16 residues. CDR1 is SGHAT, CDR2 FQNNGV, per germline. The CDR3 loop is CASSLERGLIEAEAFF. The CDR3 DNA reads as TGTGCCAGCAGCTTAGAGAGGGGCCTGATTGAGGCTGAAGCTTTCTTT.

The rearrangement joins TRBV19 to TRBJ1-1; a weak D match, TRBD1 (5 bases). This CDR3 is built from 14 residues. The germline CDR1 and CDR2 sequences are LNHDA and SQIVND (reference sequence). The germline V and J ends were trimmed by 3 bases and 4 bases, with 12 bases remaining between them. For the CDR3, the DNA is TGTGCCAGTAGTATCCTGGCGGGGGGCACTGAAGCTTTCTTT. It yields the protein CASSILAGGTEAFF.

V and J are TRBV27 and TRBJ1-5, with TRBD1 matching over 7 bases. The CDR3 totals 14 residues. Germline lookup yields CDR1 MNHEY and CDR2 SMNVEV (reference sequence). The trim removed 5 bases at V and 3 bases at J, leaving 4 bases unmatched. The chain's CDR3 is CASSPGTVNQPQHF. The CDR3 DNA reads TGTGCCAGCAGTCCAGGGACAGTCAATCAGCCCCAGCATTTT.

This clone was counted only a few times. The chain has TRBV4-3 and TRBJ1-1, with 9 bases that match TRBD1. Losses at the gene ends were 1 base for V and 4 bases for J; bases not matched to a gene: 10. CDR1 and CDR2 (germline): LGHNA, YSLEER. The CDR3 is 17 amino acids. The chain's CDR3 is CASSQGGWLTGGTEAFF. The CDR3 DNA sequence: TGCGCCAGCAGCCAAGGCGGGTGGTTGACAGGGGGCACTGAAGCTTTCTTT.

Turning to this clone: This specimen includes other DNA sequences encoding the same CDR3. CDR3 in DNA: TGTGCCAGCAGCGTCTTAGCGGGCAGCTCCTACAATGAGCAGTTCTTC. Its translation: CASSVLAGSSYNEQFF. J is TRBJ2-1 and V is TRBV9, with 7 bases that match TRBD2. V dropped 2 bases and J dropped 0; count of bases not matched to a gene: 5. This CDR3 is built from 16 residues. From germline, CDR1 is SGDLS and CDR2 YYNGEE. Using reference TRBV9 and TRBJ2-1 for the parts outside the CDR3, the full variable domain is DSGVTQTPKHLITATGQRVTLRCSPRSGDLSVYWYQQSLDQGLQFLIQYYNGEERAKGNILERFSAQQFPDLHSELNLSSLELGDSALYFCASSVLAGSSYNEQFFGPGTRLTVL.

The gene calls are TRBV29-1 and TRBJ2-7, with TRBD2 identical over 9 bases. The length of the CDR3 is 14 residues. Germline V gives CDR1 SQVTM, CDR2 ANQGSEA. Trimming at V came to 8 bases and at J to 2 bases, leaving 10 bases not matched to a gene. The CDR3 nucleotides are TGCAGCACCCTTGGGGGGACTAGCACCTACGAGCAGTACTTC. Translated, it gives CSTLGGTSTYEQYF.

V and J are TRBV5-4 and TRBJ2-7; D possibly corresponds to TRBD1 (5 bases). This CDR3 contains 13 residues. The germline V gene encodes CDR1 SGHNT and CDR2 YYREEE (reference sequence). The ends were cut back, 4 bases at V and 3 bases at J, with 11 bases in the middle. CDR3 sequence reads: CASSPDIHYEQYF. CDR3 coding DNA: TGTGCCAGCAGCCCGGACATACACTACGAGCAGTACTTC.

This chain uses TRBV27 with TRBJ2-2; D is undetermined. Trimming cost V 5 bases and J 7 bases, with 8 bases left between them. There are 12 residues in the CDR3. CDR1 and CDR2 from the germline V gene are MNHEY and SMNVEV (reference sequence). CDR3 sequence: CASSQSGGELFF. DNA of the CDR3: TGTGCCAGCAGTCAATCGGGCGGGGAGCTGTTTTTT.

V is TRBV7-9 and J is TRBJ2-1, with D possibly TRBD2 on 6 matching bases. V was pared by 8 bases and J by 8 bases, with 22 bases between. There are 15 residues in the CDR3. CDR1 SEHNR and CDR2 FQNEAQ come from the germline V gene (reference sequence). The CDR3 protein is CASEGRGAGVDEQFF. Written as DNA, the CDR3 is TGTGCCAGCGAGGGGCGCGGAGCGGGTGTGGATGAGCAGTTCTTC.

The chain recombines TRBV7-9 with TRBJ2-7, with TRBD1 matching over 8 bases. Trimming removed 2 bases from V and 0 bases from J; junction bases left unmatched: 3. The CDR3 covers 15 residues. Per germline, CDR1 SEHNR and CDR2 FQNEAQ (reference sequence). This chain's CDR3 is CASSLSGGTSYEQYF. CDR3 nucleotides: TGTGCCAGCAGCTTATCAGGGGGCACCTCCTACGAGCAGTACTTC.

This clone was found once. The V and J genes are TRBV9 and TRBJ2-3; possibly TRBD1 or TRBD2 for D (5 bases each). V was clipped by 2 bases and J by 5 bases, with 21 bases between them. The CDR3 contains 17 residues. Germline CDR1 is SGDLS and CDR2 is YYNGEE. In DNA, the CDR3 is TGTGCCAGCAGCGTCGTGGGACGTCCCACTCTTGGAGATACGCAGTATTTT. It specifies CASSVVGRPTLGDTQYF.

The chain joins TRBV13 to TRBJ1-2; D is unclear. V lost 5 bases to trimming and J lost 5 bases, with 12 bases between them. CDR3 size: 13 residues. The germline CDR1 and CDR2 sequences are PRHDT and FYEKMQ (reference sequence). CDR3: CASSQWGDYGYTF. The CDR3 nucleotides are TGTGCCAGCAGCCAATGGGGTGATTATGGCTACACCTTC.

Comment on this clone: Other DNA sequences within the sample encode an identical CDR3. The rearrangement joins TRBV28 to TRBJ2-7; D may be TRBD2 (5 bases). CDR1 is MDHEN and CDR2 is SYDVKM in the germline V gene. The V gene lost 6 bases and the J gene lost 7 bases, with 13 bases spanning the gap. The CDR3 has 12 residues. The CDR3 region is CASSLPPGEQYF. In DNA form, the CDR3 reads TGTGCCAGCAGCCTACCCCCGGGGGAGCAGTACTTC.